What follows are 2 T cell receptor beta chains derived from one specimen sequenced in a study of blood T cells in healthy people across ages. For the second PCR, which ran for about 7 to 11 cycles, a sample-barcoded 5' primer and a J-beta primer mix were used. TCRdb reanalysed the 5' RACE reads using MiXCR and keeps one entry per CDR3 protein. In the table there are about 900,000 distinct CDR3 sequences, roughly 43% of which are singletons. Material for sequencing was blood. The receptors were sampled from a young man in good health.

This rearrangement joins TRBV7-2 to TRBJ2-7, with 9 bases that match TRBD1. Per the germline V gene, CDR1 is SGHTA and CDR2 is FQGNSA. Germline trimming cut 5 bases from V and 6 bases from J; bases unmatched to any gene: 11. The CDR3 sequence is 15 residues long. The CDR3 nucleotides read TGTGCCAGCAGCCACAGCGGACAGGGGAGCCTCGAGCAGTACTTC. It is translated as CASSHSGQGSLEQYF.

The CDR3 sequence: CSARGGWELFF. Written as DNA, the CDR3 is TGCAGTGCTAGGGGAGGCTGGGAGCTGTTTTTT. This sequence joins TRBV20-1 and TRBJ2-2, with a tentative D call TRBD2 (6 bases). V lost 3 bases and J 9 bases, leaving 8 bases between the germline ends. Germline CDR1 DFQATT, CDR2 SNEGSKA (reference sequence). This CDR3 is 11 amino acids long.